Shown below are 20 T cell receptor beta chains from a single sample sequenced in a study of T cell responses to AZD1222 COVID-19 vaccine. Profiled with immunoSEQ multiplex PCR; TCRdb holds only in-frame clones, not every one. The table lists under 200,000 clones, over 80% of them singletons. The material sequenced was peripheral blood, taken on day 0 of MenACWY control vaccination. These receptors originate from an adult in good health.

This clone has only one observation. V and J are TRBV6-5 and TRBJ1-1; unclear D gene. This CDR3 comprises 11 residues. CDR1 and CDR2 (germline): MNHEY, SVGAGI. With 6 bases removed from V and 4 bases from J, the gap between germline ends came to 6 bases. DNA of the CDR3: TGTGCCAGCAGGACCAGCACTGAAGCTTTCTTT. It is translated as CASRTSTEAFF.

This chain connects TRBV30 to TRBJ1-6; D perhaps matches TRBD1 (6 bases). CDR1 and CDR2 from the germline V gene are GTSNPN and SVGIG (reference sequence). This CDR3 is built from 13 residues. The V gene lost 4 bases and the J gene lost 6 bases, with 10 bases spanning the gap. CDR3 region: CAWNTDSNSPLHF. CDR3 nucleotide sequence: TGTGCCTGGAACACGGACAGTAATTCACCCCTCCACTTT.

The chain carries TRBV7-9 and TRBJ2-7, with 12 bases fitting TRBD2. With V trimmed by 4 bases and J by 2 bases, 3 bases remained unmatched. Germline V CDR1 and CDR2: SEHNR, FQNEAQ (reference sequence). The CDR3 has 15 residues. The CDR3, as DNA: TGTGCCAGCAGCTGGACTAGCGGGACGACCTACGAGCAGTACTTC. As protein: CASSWTSGTTYEQYF.

J is TRBJ2-1 and V is TRBV9; D is perhaps TRBD1 (6 bases). In germline, CDR1 is SGDLS, CDR2 YYNGEE. The CDR3 covers 15 residues. The V end lost 0 bases, the J end lost 0 bases, and 7 bases lay between the germline ends. CDR3 loop: CASSVGRGSYNEQFF. Here the CDR3 DNA reads TGTGCCAGCAGCGTAGGCAGGGGCTCCTACAATGAGCAGTTCTTC.

This rearrangement joins TRBV5-5 to TRBJ2-7; 7 bases are a match to TRBD1. This CDR3 has 15 residues. Trimming at V came to 3 bases and at J to 2 bases, leaving 8 bases not matched to a gene. The germline V gene has CDR1 SGHKS and CDR2 YYEKEE (reference sequence). CDR3 coding DNA: TGTGCCAGCAGCTCGACAGGGAACTCCACCTACGAGCAGTACTTC. Protein product: CASSSTGNSTYEQYF.

V gene TRBV7-2 combines with J gene TRBJ2-6, with no clear D. Trimming pared 4 bases from V and 2 bases from J, leaving 6 bases between. Germline V lookup: CDR1 SGHTA, CDR2 FQGNSA. This CDR3 contains 14 residues. CDR3 loop: CASSYNTGANVLTF. The CDR3 coding sequence is TGTGCCAGCAGCTATAACACTGGGGCCAACGTCCTGACTTTC. Full variable domain (rest looked up from reference TRBV7-2 and TRBJ2-6): GAGVSQSPSNKVTEKGKDVELRCDPISGHTALYWYRQSLGQGLEFLIYFQGNSAPDKSGLPSDRFSAERTGGSVSTLTIQRTQQEDSAVYLCASSYNTGANVLTFGAGSRLTVL.

In this sample, this clone turned up once. The chain combines TRBV3-1 (or the pseudogene TRBV3-2) with TRBJ2-1; possibly TRBD1 for D (5 bases). V lost 7 bases to trimming and J lost 8 bases, with 12 bases between them. This CDR3 contains 12 residues. The germline CDR1 and CDR2 sequences are LGHDT and YNNKEL (reference sequence). In nucleotides, the CDR3 is TGTGCCAGCATGGGGCGAAGGGATGAGCAGTTCTTC. Encoded protein: CASMGRRDEQFF.

The gene calls are TRBV19 and TRBJ2-1; perhaps D is TRBD1 or TRBD2 (5 bases each). V gave up 5 bases and J gave up 0 bases, with 8 bases separating them. The CDR3 sequence is 14 residues long. CDR1 LNHDA and CDR2 SQIVND come from the germline V gene (reference sequence). CDR3 sequence reads: CASSGGVSYNEQFF. The CDR3 nucleotides are TGTGCCAGTAGTGGGGGTGTCTCCTACAATGAGCAGTTCTTC.

This chain links TRBV29-1 with TRBJ1-1; D uncertain. Germline assignment: CDR1 SQVTM and CDR2 ANQGSEA. CDR3 length: 15 residues. Trimming removed 6 bases at V and 0 bases at J, with 17 bases between. The CDR3 coding sequence is TGCAGCGTCGGAACGAAACAGAGTATGAACACTGAAGCTTTCTTT. This encodes CSVGTKQSMNTEAFF.

The chain uses TRBV7-8 and TRBJ1-5; D is uncertain. V lost 5 bases and J 0 bases, leaving 5 bases between the germline ends. Germline V gene sequence: CDR1 SGHVS, CDR2 FQNEAQ. The CDR3 covers 13 residues. CDR3 region: CASSPSSNQPQHF. Written as DNA, the CDR3 is TGTGCCAGCAGCCCCAGTAGCAATCAGCCCCAGCATTTT.

This sequence joins TRBV12-3 or TRBV12-4 and TRBJ2-1; perhaps D is TRBD1 or TRBD2 (5 bases each). CDR3 length: 13 amino acids. V dropped 2 bases and J dropped 7 bases, with 9 bases sitting between them. CDR3 protein: CASSLSWGNEQFF. The CDR3 DNA reads as TGTGCCAGCAGTTTATCCTGGGGGAATGAGCAGTTCTTC.

The rearrangement links TRBV19 to TRBJ2-7, with 9 bases lining up with TRBD1. V dropped 4 bases and J dropped 2; count of bases not matched to a gene: 9. Germline CDR1 reads LNHDA; CDR2 reads SQIVND (reference sequence). The CDR3 sequence is 16 residues long. The CDR3 coding sequence is TGTGCCAGTAGTAGATCCGGGACAGGGCGACCCTACGAGCAGTACTTC. Protein: CASSRSGTGRPYEQYF.

This chain connects TRBV11-2 to TRBJ2-2; unclear D gene. Germline CDR1 reads SGHAT; CDR2 reads FQNNGV. The CDR3 loop spans 14 amino acids. The ends were cut back, 2 bases at V and 0 bases at J, with 4 bases in the middle. The chain's CDR3 is CASSLRPNTGELFF. The DNA of the CDR3 is TGTGCCAGCAGCTTAAGGCCGAACACCGGGGAGCTGTTTTTT.

V usage is TRBV5-4 and J usage is TRBJ2-6, with TRBD1 as a possible D gene (6 bases). This CDR3 has 18 amino acids. With 1 base removed from V and 4 bases from J, the gap between germline ends came to 18 bases. Germline CDR1 SGHNT, CDR2 YYREEE (reference sequence). The CDR3 DNA reads as TGTGCCAGCAGCTTGACAGGGATAGGCCCTCCCGGGGCCAACGTCCTGACTTTC. Encoded protein: CASSLTGIGPPGANVLTF.

CDR3 sequence (DNA): TGCGCCAGCAGCCAAGAGGGATTAGGACAGCCCCAGCATTTT. Its translation is CASSQEGLGQPQHF. V gene TRBV4-1 combines with J gene TRBJ1-5; D ambiguous. The CDR3 runs 14 residues. V shed 0 bases and J shed 7 bases, with 10 bases lying between them. Germline V gene data show CDR1 as MGHRA and CDR2 as YSYEKL.

The V call is TRBV25-1, the J call TRBJ2-5; perhaps D is TRBD1 or TRBD2 (5 bases each). V was trimmed by 1 base and J by 5 bases, leaving 11 bases between them. Germline CDR1 and CDR2: MGHDK and SYGVNS. The CDR3 is 14 amino acids. This CDR3 reads CASSEWGKAETQYF. The CDR3 region has the DNA TGTGCCAGCAGTGAATGGGGGAAAGCTGAGACCCAGTACTTC.

The CDR3 DNA sequence: TGTGCCAGCAGCTTAGGAGGGTATAGCAATCAGCCCCAGCATTTT. This encodes CASSLGGYSNQPQHF. This rearrangement joins TRBV7-2 to TRBJ1-5, with D uncertain. Germline V gene lookup returns CDR1 SGHTA and CDR2 FQGNSA. Between the trimmed V and J ends, which lost 1 base and 0 bases, there was a span of 7 bases. The CDR3 sequence is 15 residues long.

V and J are TRBV9 and TRBJ2-3, with 11 nucleotides matching TRBD2. This CDR3 spans 18 amino acids. V shed 0 bases, J shed 6 bases, and the junction held 12 bases outside the gene matches. Germline V lookup: CDR1 SGDLS, CDR2 YYNGEE. CDR3: CASSVGGNSGGARDTQYF. The DNA of the CDR3 is TGTGCCAGCAGCGTAGGAGGGAATAGCGGGGGGGCAAGGGATACGCAGTATTTT.

This clone was seen only a few times. The V call is TRBV7-3, the J call TRBJ2-1; D is undetermined. This CDR3 comprises 13 residues. Germline loops: CDR1 SGHTA, CDR2 FQGTGA. V was shortened by 0 bases and J by 4 bases, with 4 bases between the two germline ends. The CDR3 DNA follows: TGTGCCAGCAGCTTAACGTTTTACAATGAGCAGTTCTTC. Translated, it gives CASSLTFYNEQFF.

The V call is TRBV5-5, the J call TRBJ2-7, with D possibly TRBD1 on 6 matching bases. The germline CDR1 and CDR2 sequences are SGHKS and YYEKEE (reference sequence). Trimming left V 2 bases short and J 1 base short, with 13 bases between. The CDR3 loop spans 15 amino acids. CDR3 amino acids: CASSFQGSISYEQYF. The CDR3 bases are TGTGCCAGCAGCTTCCAGGGGAGTATATCCTACGAGCAGTACTTC.